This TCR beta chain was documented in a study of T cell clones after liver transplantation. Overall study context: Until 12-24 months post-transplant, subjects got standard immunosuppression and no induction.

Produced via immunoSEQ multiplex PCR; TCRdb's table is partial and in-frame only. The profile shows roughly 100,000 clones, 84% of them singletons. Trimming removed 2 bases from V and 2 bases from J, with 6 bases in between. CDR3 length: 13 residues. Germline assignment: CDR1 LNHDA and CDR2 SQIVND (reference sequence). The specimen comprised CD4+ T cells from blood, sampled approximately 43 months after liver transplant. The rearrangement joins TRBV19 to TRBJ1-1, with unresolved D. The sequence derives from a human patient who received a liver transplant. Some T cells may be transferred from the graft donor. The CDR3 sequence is CASSITYNTEAFF. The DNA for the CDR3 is TGTGCCAGTAGTATAACATATAACACTGAAGCTTTCTTT.